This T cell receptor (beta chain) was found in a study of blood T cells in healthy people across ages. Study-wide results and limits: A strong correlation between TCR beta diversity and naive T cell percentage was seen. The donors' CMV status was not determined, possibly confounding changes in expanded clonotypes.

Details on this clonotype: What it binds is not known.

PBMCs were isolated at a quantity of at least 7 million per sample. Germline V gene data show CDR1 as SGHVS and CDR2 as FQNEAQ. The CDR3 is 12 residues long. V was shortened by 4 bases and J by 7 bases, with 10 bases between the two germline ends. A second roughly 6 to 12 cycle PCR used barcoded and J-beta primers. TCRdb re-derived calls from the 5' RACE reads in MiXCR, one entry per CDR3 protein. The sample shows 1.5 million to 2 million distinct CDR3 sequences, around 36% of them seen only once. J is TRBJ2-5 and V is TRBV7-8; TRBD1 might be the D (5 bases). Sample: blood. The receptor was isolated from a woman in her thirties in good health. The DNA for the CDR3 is TGTGCCAGCAGCTGGGGCAGCTTGACCCAGTACTTC. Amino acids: CASSWGSLTQYF.